The 14 T cell receptor beta chains reported below all come from one sample, sequenced in a study of T cell responses to AZD1222 COVID-19 vaccine. The assay was immunoSEQ multiplex PCR, and TCRdb's table has in-frame clones only and misses some. The sample lists some 150,000 clones, over 70% occurring once. The sequencing here drew on peripheral blood, taken 28 days after the second AZD1222 dose. The origin of the receptors is an adult who received the AZD1222 COVID-19 vaccine.

The chain recombines TRBV5-8 with TRBJ2-1; D unresolved. Trimming took off 0 bases at V and 4 bases at J, with 8 bases between the two ends. The CDR3 length is 14 residues. Germline CDR1 SGHTS, CDR2 YDEGEE. CDR3 region: CASSLDGQYNEQFF. The CDR3 DNA follows: TGTGCCAGCAGCTTGGACGGGCAGTACAATGAGCAGTTCTTC.

This clone was seen ten or more times. The rearrangement uses TRBV6-2 or TRBV6-3 and TRBJ1-2, with D perhaps TRBD1 (6 bases). This CDR3 is 13 amino acids long. Trimming pared 5 bases from V and 5 bases from J, leaving 12 bases between. Germline values: CDR1 MNHEY, CDR2 SVGEGT. CDR3 region: CASSDPTGYGYTF. CDR3 coding DNA: TGTGCCAGCAGTGACCCAACAGGGTATGGCTACACCTTC.

The genes are TRBV7-9 and TRBJ1-1; the D is unclear. CDR1 and CDR2 (germline): SEHNR, FQNEAQ (reference sequence). The length of the CDR3 is 14 residues. V was clipped by 2 bases and J by 1 base, with 8 bases between them. CDR3 amino acids: CASSLKSGNTEAFF. In DNA form, the CDR3 reads TGTGCCAGCAGCTTAAAGTCCGGGAACACTGAAGCTTTCTTT.

The V gene is TRBV6-5, the J gene TRBJ2-5; D may match TRBD1 or TRBD2 (6 bases each). In germline, CDR1 is MNHEY, CDR2 SVGAGI. V was clipped by 5 bases and J by 7 bases, with 17 bases between them. The CDR3 contains 14 residues. CDR3 loop: CASSPAGGRGTQYF. CDR3 coding DNA: TGTGCCAGCAGTCCCGCCGGGGGCCGAGGGACCCAGTACTTC.

V is TRBV6-5 and J is TRBJ2-5; D gene uncertain. The germline V gene encodes CDR1 MNHEY and CDR2 SVGAGI. Trimming shortened V by 6 bases and J by 1 base, and 3 bases separated the two germline ends. The CDR3 extends over 11 amino acids. As DNA, the CDR3 is TGTGCCAGCAGCGCCCAAGAGACCCAGTACTTC. Amino acid sequence: CASSAQETQYF.

This clone was recorded once. This rearrangement joins TRBV5-1 to TRBJ1-1; 10 positions agree with TRBD1. V gave up 4 bases and J gave up 5 bases; unmatched junction bases: 5. Germline V gene sequence: CDR1 SGHRS, CDR2 YFSETQ. The CDR3 is 14 residues long. Written as DNA, the CDR3 is TGCGCCAGCAGCCCGGGACAGGGGAGGACTGAAGCTTTCTTT. Residues: CASSPGQGRTEAFF.

V is TRBV7-2 and J is TRBJ2-2; D tentatively fits TRBD1 or TRBD2 (6 bases each). The CDR3 is made up of 15 amino acids. The V gene lost 4 bases and the J gene lost 7 bases, with 16 bases spanning the gap. CDR1 is SGHTA and CDR2 is FQGNSA in the germline V gene. In DNA, the CDR3 is TGTGCCAGCAGCTCTTCCACAGGGAGGAACGGGGAGCTGTTTTTT. As protein: CASSSSTGRNGELFF.

The CDR3 DNA sequence: TGTGCCAGCAGTTTTAGACAGTCGAATGAAAAACTGTTTTTT. Amino acids: CASSFRQSNEKLFF. The J gene is TRBJ1-4, the V gene TRBV27, with D possibly TRBD1 on 5 matching bases. Trimming shortened V by 3 bases and J by 5 bases, and 10 bases separated the two germline ends. Looked up from germline, CDR1 is MNHEY and CDR2 is SMNVEV (reference sequence). This CDR3 spans 14 amino acids.

This clone was detected a few times. V usage is TRBV7-9 and J usage is TRBJ2-1, with 11 bases lining up with TRBD2. Germline V CDR1 and CDR2: SEHNR, FQNEAQ (reference sequence). V lost 4 bases and J lost 5; bases outside the gene matches: 16. The CDR3 covers 19 residues. DNA of the CDR3: TGTGCCAGCAGCTGGGGGCCGGGACTAGCGGAAAAATTGGACAATGAGCAGTTCTTC. It yields the protein CASSWGPGLAEKLDNEQFF.

This clone has more than one count but fewer than ten. This chain links TRBV6-2 or TRBV6-3 with TRBJ2-2; 8 nucleotides agree with TRBD1. Looked up from germline, CDR1 is MNHEY and CDR2 is SVGEGT. The V gene end was trimmed by 6 bases and the J gene end by 3 bases; junction bases not matched to a gene: 6. CDR3 length: 15 residues. The CDR3 region is CASSEQGGYTGELFF. CDR3 coding DNA: TGTGCCAGCAGCGAACAGGGGGGATACACCGGGGAGCTGTTTTTT.

This clone was seen a handful of times. The junction and the germline gene differ at one end; a read error may be behind it. The chain has TRBV28 and TRBJ2-7; 9 bases fit TRBD2. Germline lookup yields CDR1 MDHEN and CDR2 SYDVKM. CDR3 length: 12 residues. The CDR3 sequence: CASSTLAGEEAF. Here the CDR3 DNA reads TGTGCCAGCAGTACTTTAGCGGGGGAGGAGGCCTTC.

This clone was picked up a small number of times. The chain recombines TRBV27 with TRBJ2-7; weak D call: TRBD2 (6 bases). The CDR3 is 12 amino acids. Deletions cut 6 bases from V and 2 bases from J, with 8 bases between. Germline-derived CDR1 and CDR2 are MNHEY and SMNVEV (reference sequence). CDR3 loop: CASRDYAYEQYF. The CDR3, as DNA: TGTGCCAGCAGGGACTATGCCTACGAGCAGTACTTC.

The chain recombines TRBV3-1 (or the pseudogene TRBV3-2) with TRBJ2-7; 7 bases agree with TRBD2. The CDR3 covers 14 residues. Looked up from germline, CDR1 is LGHDT and CDR2 is YNNKEL (reference sequence). With 3 bases clipped from V and 7 bases from J, the junction kept 9 bases outside the gene matches. CDR3 sequence reads: CASSHRDYSGEQYF. CDR3 coding DNA: TGTGCCAGCAGCCACCGGGACTACTCTGGGGAGCAGTACTTC.

The chain employs TRBV10-3 and TRBJ2-3; D is unclear. The CDR3 has 12 residues. The germline V gene encodes CDR1 ENHRY and CDR2 SYGVKD. V dropped 8 bases and J dropped 5 bases, with 11 bases sitting between them. Written as DNA, the CDR3 is TGTGCCATCTTATCCGACGGAGATACGCAGTATTTT. Translated: CAILSDGDTQYF.